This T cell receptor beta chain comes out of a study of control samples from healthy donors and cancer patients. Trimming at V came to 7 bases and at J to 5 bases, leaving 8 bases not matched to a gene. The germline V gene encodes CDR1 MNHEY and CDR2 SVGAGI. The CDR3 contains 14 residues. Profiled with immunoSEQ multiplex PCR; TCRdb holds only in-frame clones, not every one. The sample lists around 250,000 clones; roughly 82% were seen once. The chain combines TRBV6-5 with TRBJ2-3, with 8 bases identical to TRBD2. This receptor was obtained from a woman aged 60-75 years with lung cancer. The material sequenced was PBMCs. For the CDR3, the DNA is TGTGCCAGCACGACGGGGGGGCCGGGAGATACGCAGTATTTT. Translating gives CASTTGGPGDTQYF.